This TCR beta chain derives from a study of regulatory T cells in long-lasting Graves disease. Study observations and caveats: Persistent disease was associated with favored TRBV28 usage and with favored use of TRBJ1-2 and TRBJ2-5. Study of thyroid tissue was not done, with only peripheral blood studied.

Stated time point: newly diagnosed GD, antithyroid drugs for less than 3 months. TCR sequences were obtained from RNA taken from PBMCs. V was trimmed by 4 bases and J by 4 bases, leaving 8 bases between them. The CDR3 consists of 13 residues. Germline V CDR1 and CDR2: MNHEY, SMNVEV (reference sequence). In its sample, this clonotype was seen many times. The target antigen is unknown. Investigators prepared the TCR beta libraries by applying iRepertoire HTBI primers and Arm-PCR of CDR3 regions. MiXCR was run by TCRdb on the multiplex PCR reads, yielding one entry per CDR3 protein. The sample lists some 500,000 distinct CDR3 sequences; 15% to 20% were seen once. These data also featured in a second study, about T cells in Graves' hyperthyroidism and ophthalmopathy.

The clonotype was recovered from a woman aged 40-65 years with Graves disease. The source was peripheral blood mononuclear cells (PBMCs), collected at new diagnosis, from a patient treated with antithyroid drugs. V is TRBV27 and J is TRBJ2-1; TRBD2 might be the D (6 bases). For the CDR3, the DNA is TGTGCCAGCAGTTCGGGAGTTTACAATGAGCAGTTCTTC. Translation: CASSSGVYNEQFF.